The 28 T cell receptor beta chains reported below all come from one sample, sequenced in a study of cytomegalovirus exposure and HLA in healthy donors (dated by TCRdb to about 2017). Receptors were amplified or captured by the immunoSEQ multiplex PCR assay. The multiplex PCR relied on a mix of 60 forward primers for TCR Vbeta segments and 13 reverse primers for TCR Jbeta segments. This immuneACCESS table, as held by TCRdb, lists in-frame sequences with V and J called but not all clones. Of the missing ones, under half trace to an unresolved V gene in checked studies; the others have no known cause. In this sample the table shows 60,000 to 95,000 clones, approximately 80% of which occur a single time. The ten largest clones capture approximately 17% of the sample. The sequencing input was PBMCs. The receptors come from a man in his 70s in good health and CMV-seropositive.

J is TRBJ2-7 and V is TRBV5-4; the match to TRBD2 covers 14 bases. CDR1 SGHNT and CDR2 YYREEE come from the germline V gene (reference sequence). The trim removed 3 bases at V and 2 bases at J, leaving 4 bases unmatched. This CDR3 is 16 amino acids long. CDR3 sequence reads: CASSSGLAGAAYEQYF. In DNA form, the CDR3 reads TGTGCCAGCAGCTCGGGACTAGCGGGAGCAGCCTACGAGCAGTACTTC.

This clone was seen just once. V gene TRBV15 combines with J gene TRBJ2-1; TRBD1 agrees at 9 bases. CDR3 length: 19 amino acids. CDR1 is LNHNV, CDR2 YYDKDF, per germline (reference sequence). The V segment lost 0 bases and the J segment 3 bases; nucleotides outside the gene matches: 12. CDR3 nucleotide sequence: TGTGCCACCAGCAGAGATAGACACCGGGACAGGGTAGACTACAATGAGCAGTTCTTC. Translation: CATSRDRHRDRVDYNEQFF.

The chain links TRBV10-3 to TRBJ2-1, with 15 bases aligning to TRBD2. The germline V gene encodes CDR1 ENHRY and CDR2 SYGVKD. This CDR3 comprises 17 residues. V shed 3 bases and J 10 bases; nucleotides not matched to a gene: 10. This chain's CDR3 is CAISDLRTSGRAREQFF. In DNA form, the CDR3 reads TGTGCCATCAGTGATCTGAGGACTAGCGGGAGGGCCAGGGAGCAGTTCTTC.

CDR3 sequence: CASSVTSGSGWLEQYF. CDR3 sequence (DNA): TGTGCCAGCAGCGTTACTAGCGGGAGTGGTTGGCTCGAGCAGTACTTC. The rearrangement links TRBV9 to TRBJ2-7; the match to TRBD2 covers 11 bases. Looked up from germline, CDR1 is SGDLS and CDR2 is YYNGEE. Germline trimming cut 2 bases from V and 6 bases from J; bases unmatched to any gene: 10. The CDR3 length is 16 residues.

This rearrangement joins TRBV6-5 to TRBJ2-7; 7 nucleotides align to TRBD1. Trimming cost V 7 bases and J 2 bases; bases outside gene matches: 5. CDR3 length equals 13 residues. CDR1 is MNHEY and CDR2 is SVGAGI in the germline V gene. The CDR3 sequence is CASTPTGAYEQYF. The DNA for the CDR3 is TGTGCCAGCACCCCTACAGGGGCCTACGAGCAGTACTTC.

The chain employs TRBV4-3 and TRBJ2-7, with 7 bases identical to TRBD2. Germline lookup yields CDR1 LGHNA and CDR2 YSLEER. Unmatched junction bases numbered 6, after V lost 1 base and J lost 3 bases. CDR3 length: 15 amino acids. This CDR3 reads CASSQGWGGNYEQYF. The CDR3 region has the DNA TGCGCCAGCAGCCAAGGATGGGGGGGGAACTACGAGCAGTACTTC.

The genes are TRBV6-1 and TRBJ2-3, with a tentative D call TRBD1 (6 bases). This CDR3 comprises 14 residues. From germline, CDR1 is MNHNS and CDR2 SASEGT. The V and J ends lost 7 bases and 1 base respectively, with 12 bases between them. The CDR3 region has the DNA TGTGCCAGCAAAACTAAGGGGGGCACAGATACGCAGTATTTT. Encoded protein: CASKTKGGTDTQYF.

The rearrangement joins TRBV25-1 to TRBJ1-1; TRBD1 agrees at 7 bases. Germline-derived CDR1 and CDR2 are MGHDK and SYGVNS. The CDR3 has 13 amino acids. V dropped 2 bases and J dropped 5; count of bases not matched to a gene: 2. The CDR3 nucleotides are TGTGCCAGCAGTGAACGACAGGGAACTGAAGCTTTCTTT. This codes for CASSERQGTEAFF. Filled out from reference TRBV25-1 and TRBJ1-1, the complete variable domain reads EADIYQTPRYLVIGTGKKITLECSQTMGHDKMYWYQQDPGMELHLIHYSYGVNSTEKGDLSSESTVSRIRTEHFPLTLESARPSHTSQYLCASSERQGTEAFFGQGTRLTVV.

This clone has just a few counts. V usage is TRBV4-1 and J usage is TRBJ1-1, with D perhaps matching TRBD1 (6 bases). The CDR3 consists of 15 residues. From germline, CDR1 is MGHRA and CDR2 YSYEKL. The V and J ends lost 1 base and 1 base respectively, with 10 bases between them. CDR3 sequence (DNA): TGCGCCAGCAGCCAAGTGGGACACGAGAACACTGAAGCTTTCTTT. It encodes CASSQVGHENTEAFF.

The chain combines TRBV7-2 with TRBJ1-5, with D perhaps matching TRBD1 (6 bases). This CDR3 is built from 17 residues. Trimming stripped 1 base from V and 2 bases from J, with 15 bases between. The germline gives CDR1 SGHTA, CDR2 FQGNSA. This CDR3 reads CASSLGWQGKGNQPQHF. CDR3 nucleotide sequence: TGTGCCAGCAGCTTAGGATGGCAGGGGAAGGGCAATCAGCCCCAGCATTTT.

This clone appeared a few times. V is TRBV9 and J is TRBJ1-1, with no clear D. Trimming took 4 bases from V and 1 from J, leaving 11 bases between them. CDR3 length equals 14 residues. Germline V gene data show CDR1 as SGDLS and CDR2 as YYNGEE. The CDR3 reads CASSFHGENTEAFF. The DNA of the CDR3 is TGTGCCAGCAGCTTTCATGGAGAGAACACTGAAGCTTTCTTT.

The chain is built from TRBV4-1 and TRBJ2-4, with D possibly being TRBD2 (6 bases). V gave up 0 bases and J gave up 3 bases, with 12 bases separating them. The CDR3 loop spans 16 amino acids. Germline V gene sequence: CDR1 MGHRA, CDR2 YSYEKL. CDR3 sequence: CASSQDRGLGKNIQYF. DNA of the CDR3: TGCGCCAGCAGCCAAGACCGGGGACTCGGCAAAAACATTCAGTACTTC.

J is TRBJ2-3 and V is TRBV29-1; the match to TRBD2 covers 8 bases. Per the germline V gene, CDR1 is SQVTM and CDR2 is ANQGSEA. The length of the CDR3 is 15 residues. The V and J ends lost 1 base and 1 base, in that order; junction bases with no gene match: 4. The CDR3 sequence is CSVEGTSRGTDTQYF. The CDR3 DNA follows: TGCAGCGTTGAAGGGACTAGCAGGGGCACAGATACGCAGTATTTT.

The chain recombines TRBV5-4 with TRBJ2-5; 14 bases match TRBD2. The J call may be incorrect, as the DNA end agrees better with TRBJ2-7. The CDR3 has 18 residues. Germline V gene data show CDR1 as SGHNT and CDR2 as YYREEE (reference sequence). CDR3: CASSLRLAGGPTDYEQYF. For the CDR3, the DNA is TGTGCCAGCAGCTTGAGACTAGCGGGAGGGCCCACCGACTACGAGCAGTACTTC.

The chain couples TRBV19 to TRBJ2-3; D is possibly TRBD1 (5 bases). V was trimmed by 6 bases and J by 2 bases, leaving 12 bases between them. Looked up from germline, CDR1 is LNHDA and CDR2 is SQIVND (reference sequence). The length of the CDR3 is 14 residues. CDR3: CASSKGIYTDTQYF. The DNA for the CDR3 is TGTGCCAGTAGCAAGGGGATTTACACAGATACGCAGTATTTT. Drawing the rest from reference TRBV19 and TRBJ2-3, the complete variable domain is DGGITQSPKYLFRKEGQNVTLSCEQNLNHDAMYWYRQDPGQGLRLIYYSQIVNDFQKGDIAEGYSVSREKKESFPLTVTSAQKNPTAFYLCASSKGIYTDTQYFGPGTRLTVL.

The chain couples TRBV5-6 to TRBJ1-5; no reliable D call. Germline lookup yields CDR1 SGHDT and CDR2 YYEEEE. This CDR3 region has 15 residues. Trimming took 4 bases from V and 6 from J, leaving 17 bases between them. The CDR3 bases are TGTGCCAGCAGCCTAGCCGGGCGTTTCGGTCAGCCCCAGCATTTT. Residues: CASSLAGRFGQPQHF.

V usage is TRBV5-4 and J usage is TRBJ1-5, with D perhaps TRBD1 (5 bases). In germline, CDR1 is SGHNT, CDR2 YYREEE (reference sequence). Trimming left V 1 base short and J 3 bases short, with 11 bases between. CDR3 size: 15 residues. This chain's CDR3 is CASSLMGLVNQPQHF. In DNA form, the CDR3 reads TGTGCCAGCAGCTTGATGGGACTCGTCAATCAGCCCCAGCATTTT. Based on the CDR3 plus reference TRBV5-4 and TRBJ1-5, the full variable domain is ETGVTQSPTHLIKTRGQQVTLRCSSQSGHNTVSWYQQALGQGPQFIFQYYREEENGRGNFPPRFSGLQFPNYSSELNVNALELDDSALYLCASSLMGLVNQPQHFGDGTRLSIL.

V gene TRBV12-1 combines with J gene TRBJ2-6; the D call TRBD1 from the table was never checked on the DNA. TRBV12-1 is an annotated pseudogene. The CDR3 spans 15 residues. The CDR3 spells CASSSRQAGANVLTF. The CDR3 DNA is TGTGCCAGCAGCTCTCGACAGGCTGGGGCCAACGTCCTGACTTTC.

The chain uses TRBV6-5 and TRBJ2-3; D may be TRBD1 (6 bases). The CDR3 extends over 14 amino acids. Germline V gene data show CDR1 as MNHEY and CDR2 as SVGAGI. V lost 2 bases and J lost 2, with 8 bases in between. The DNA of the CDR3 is TGTGCCAGCAGTTACGGGGGCCTCACAGATACGCAGTATTTT. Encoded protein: CASSYGGLTDTQYF.

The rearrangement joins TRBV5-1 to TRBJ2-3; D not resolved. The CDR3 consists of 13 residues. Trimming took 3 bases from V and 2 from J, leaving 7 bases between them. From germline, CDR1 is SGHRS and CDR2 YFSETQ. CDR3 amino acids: CASSSSYTDTQYF. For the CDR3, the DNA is TGCGCCAGCAGCTCCTCCTACACAGATACGCAGTATTTT.

In DNA, the CDR3 is TGCAGTGGAAGACAGGTAGATACGCAGTATTTT. The encoded protein is CSGRQVDTQYF. The V call is TRBV20-1, the J call TRBJ2-3; possibly TRBD1 for D (6 bases). Germline assignment: CDR1 DFQATT and CDR2 SNEGSKA (reference sequence). V was clipped by 7 bases and J by 5 bases, with 10 bases between them. This CDR3 is 11 amino acids long.

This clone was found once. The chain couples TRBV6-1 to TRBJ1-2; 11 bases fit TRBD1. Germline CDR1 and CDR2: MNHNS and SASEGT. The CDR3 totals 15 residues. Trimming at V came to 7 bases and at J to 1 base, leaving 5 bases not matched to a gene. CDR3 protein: CASTRDRGINYGYTF. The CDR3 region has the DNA TGTGCCAGCACCCGGGACAGGGGGATTAACTATGGCTACACCTTC.

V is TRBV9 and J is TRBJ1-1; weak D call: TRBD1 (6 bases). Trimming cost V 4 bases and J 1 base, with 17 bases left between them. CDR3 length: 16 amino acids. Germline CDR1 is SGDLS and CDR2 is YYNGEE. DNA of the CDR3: TGTGCCAGCAGCTCGATACAGGGCAACCAGAACACTGAAGCTTTCTTT. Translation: CASSSIQGNQNTEAFF.

As DNA, the CDR3 is TGCGCCAGCAGTCGGGGCACAGATACGCAGTATTTT. Protein product: CASSRGTDTQYF. This chain joins TRBV10-2 and TRBJ2-3; no reliable D call. V lost 5 bases and J lost 1, with 4 bases in between. The CDR3 sequence is 12 residues long. CDR1 and CDR2 from the germline V gene are WSHSY and SAAADI.

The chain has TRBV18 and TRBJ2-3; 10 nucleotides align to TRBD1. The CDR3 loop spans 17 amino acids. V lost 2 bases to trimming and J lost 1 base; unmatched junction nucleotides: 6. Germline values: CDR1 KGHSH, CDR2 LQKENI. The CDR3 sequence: CASSPWDRGRGTDTQYF. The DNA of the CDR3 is TGTGCCAGCTCACCATGGGACAGGGGAAGAGGCACAGATACGCAGTATTTT.

CDR3: CASSTDSVAQYF. CDR3 in DNA: TGTGCCAGCAGCACGGACAGTGTGGCCCAGTACTTC. This chain uses TRBV7-9 with TRBJ2-5, with a weak D call TRBD1 (6 bases). V dropped 5 bases and J dropped 9 bases, with 13 bases sitting between them. The CDR3 is made up of 12 amino acids. In germline, CDR1 is SEHNR, CDR2 FQNEAQ (reference sequence). Full variable domain (remainder filled in from reference TRBV7-9 and TRBJ2-5): DTGVSQNPRHKITKRGQNVTFRCDPISEHNRLYWYRQTLGQGPEFLTYFQNEAQLEKSRLLSDRFSAERPKGSFSTLEIQRTEQGDSAMYLCASSTDSVAQYFGPGTRLLVL.

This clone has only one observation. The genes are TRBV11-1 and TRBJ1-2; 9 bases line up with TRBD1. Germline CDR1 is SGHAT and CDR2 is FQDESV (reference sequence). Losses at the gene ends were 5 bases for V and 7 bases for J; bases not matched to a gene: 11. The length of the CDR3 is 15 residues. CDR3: CASSAAGQGKVGYTF. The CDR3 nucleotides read TGTGCCAGCAGCGCAGCGGGACAGGGAAAGGTTGGCTACACCTTC.

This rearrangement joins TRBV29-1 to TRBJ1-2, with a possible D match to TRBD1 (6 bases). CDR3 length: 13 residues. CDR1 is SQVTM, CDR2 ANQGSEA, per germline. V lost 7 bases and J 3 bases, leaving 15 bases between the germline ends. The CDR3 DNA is TGCAGCGCCCGAATAGGGGGGGACTATGGCTACACCTTC. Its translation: CSARIGGDYGYTF. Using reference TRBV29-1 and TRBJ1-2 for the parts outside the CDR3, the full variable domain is SAVISQKPSRDICQRGTSLTIQCQVDSQVTMMFWYRQQPGQSLTLIATANQGSEATYESGFVIDKFPISRPNLTFSTLTVSNMSPEDSSIYLCSARIGGDYGYTFGSGTRLTVV.